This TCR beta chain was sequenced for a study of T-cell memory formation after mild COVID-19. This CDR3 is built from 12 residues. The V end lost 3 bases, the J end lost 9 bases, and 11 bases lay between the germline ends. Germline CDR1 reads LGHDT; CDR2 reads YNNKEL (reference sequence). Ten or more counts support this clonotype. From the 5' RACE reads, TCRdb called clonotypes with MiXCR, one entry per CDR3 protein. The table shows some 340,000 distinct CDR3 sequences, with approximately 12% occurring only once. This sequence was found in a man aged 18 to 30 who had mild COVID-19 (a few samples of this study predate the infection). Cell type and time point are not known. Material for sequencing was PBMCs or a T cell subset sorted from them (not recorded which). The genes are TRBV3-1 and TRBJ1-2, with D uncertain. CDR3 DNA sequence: TGTGCCAGCAGCCAGGCCACCCAAAGCTACACCTTC. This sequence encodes CASSQATQSYTF.